Listed below are T cell receptor beta chains from one sample, sequenced in a study of T cell repertoires in cytomegalovirus infection. Using its own MiXCR run on the reads, TCRdb lists one record per CDR3 protein. Of approximately 600,000 distinct CDR3 sequences listed, approximately 40% are singletons. No antigens are known for them. The sequenced sample was cultured PBMCs, obtained from culture after CMV antigen stimulation. The receptors stem from a human donor in good health (CMV status not recorded). Some clones in this sample may be carry-over from other donors' samples. Each CDR3 is given with its conserved first and last residue. The D gene is left open where the match is weak. Rows give clone size only sometimes, using once, few, many, or a class for an expanded clone.

TRBJ1-4 | TRBV7-6 | NA | NA | CASSLFRGEKLFF | TGTGCCAGCAGCTTATTTCGAGGCGAAAAACTGTTTTTT
TRBJ2-1 | TRBV11-3 | NA | NA | CASSQYNNEQFF | TGTGCCAGCAGCCAGTACAACAATGAGCAGTTCTTC
TRBJ2-7 | TRBV12-3/TRBV12-4 | NA | NA | CASSLAQLQDLSF | TGTGCCAGCAGTTTAGCGCAATTACAGGATCTATCATTC
TRBJ2-7 | TRBV12-3/TRBV12-4 | NA | few | CASSLRQNYEQYF | TGTGCCAGCAGTTTGCGGCAGAACTACGAGCAGTACTTC
TRBJ1-1 | TRBV20-1 | NA | NA | CSASDPTGMNTEAFF | TGCAGTGCTAGTGACCCGACAGGAATGAACACTGAAGCTTTCTTT
TRBJ1-1 | TRBV20-1 | NA | NA | CSDGTGNTEAFF | TGCAGTGATGGGACGGGGAACACTGAAGCTTTCTTT
TRBJ1-1 | TRBV19 | NA | NA | CASSIGRFTEAFF | TGTGCCAGTAGTATAGGTCGGTTCACTGAAGCTTTCTTT
TRBJ2-7 | TRBV11-2 | NA | NA | CASRTLSDYEQYF | TGTGCCAGCAGGACTCTCTCGGACTACGAGCAGTACTTC
TRBJ2-1 | TRBV12-3/TRBV12-4 | NA | few | CASSKGPGYRLFF | TGTGCCAGCAGCAAGGGTCCCGGGTACAGGCTGTTCTTC
TRBJ2-3 | TRBV20-1 | NA | NA | CSASWGSDVGDTQYF | TGCAGTGCTAGCTGGGGGAGTGACGTGGGAGATACGCAGTATTTT
TRBJ1-4 | TRBV5-1 | TRBD1 | NA | CASSLVQGATNEKLFF | TGCGCCAGCAGCTTGGTTCAGGGGGCAACTAATGAAAAACTGTTTTTT
TRBJ2-3 | TRBV10-3 | NA | NA | CAITETATTDTQYF | TGTGCCATCACGGAGACGGCAACCACAGATACGCAGTATTTT
TRBJ2-4 | TRBV5-1 | NA | NA | CASSPGYGLAKNIQYF | TGCGCCAGCAGCCCCGGGTACGGTCTAGCCAAAAACATTCAGTACTTC
TRBJ2-1 | TRBV6-1 | NA | few | CASSPRGDNEQFF | TGTGCCAGCAGTCCCCGCGGGGACAATGAGCAGTTCTTC
TRBJ2-1 | TRBV27 | TRBD2 | few | CASRVAGGIDEQFF | TGTGCCAGCAGAGTAGCGGGGGGGATCGATGAGCAGTTCTTC
TRBJ2-3 | TRBV6-1 | NA | many | CASSAEGTDTQYF | TGTGCCAGCAGTGCAGAAGGCACAGATACGCAGTATTTT